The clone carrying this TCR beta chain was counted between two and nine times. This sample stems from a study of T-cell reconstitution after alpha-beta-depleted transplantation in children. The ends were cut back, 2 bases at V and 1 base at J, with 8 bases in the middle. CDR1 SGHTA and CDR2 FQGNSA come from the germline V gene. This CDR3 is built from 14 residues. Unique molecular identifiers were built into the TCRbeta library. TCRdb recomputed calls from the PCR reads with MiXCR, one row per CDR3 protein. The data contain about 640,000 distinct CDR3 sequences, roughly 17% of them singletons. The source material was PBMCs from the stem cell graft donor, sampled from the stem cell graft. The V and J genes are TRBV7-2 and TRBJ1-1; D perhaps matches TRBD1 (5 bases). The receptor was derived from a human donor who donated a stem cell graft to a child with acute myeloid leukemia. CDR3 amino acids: CASSLMGGNTEAFF. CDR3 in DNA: TGTGCCAGCAGCTTAATGGGGGGGAACACTGAAGCTTTCTTT.